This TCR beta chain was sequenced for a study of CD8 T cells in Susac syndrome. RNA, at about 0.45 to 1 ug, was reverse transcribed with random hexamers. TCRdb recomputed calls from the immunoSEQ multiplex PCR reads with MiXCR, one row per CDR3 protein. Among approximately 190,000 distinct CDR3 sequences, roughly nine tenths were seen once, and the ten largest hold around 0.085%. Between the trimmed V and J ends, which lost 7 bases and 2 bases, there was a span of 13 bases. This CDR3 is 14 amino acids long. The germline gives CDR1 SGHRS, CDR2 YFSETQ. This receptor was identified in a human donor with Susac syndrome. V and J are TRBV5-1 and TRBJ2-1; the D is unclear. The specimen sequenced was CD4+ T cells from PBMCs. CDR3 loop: CASGSEPPYNEQFF. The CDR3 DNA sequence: TGCGCCAGCGGTTCGGAACCGCCCTACAATGAGCAGTTCTTC.